This T cell receptor beta chain was identified during a study of shared clonotypes between healthy human individuals. Germline CDR1 is SGHRS and CDR2 is YFSETQ. V shed 4 bases and J shed 0 bases, with 14 bases lying between them. The CDR3 totals 15 residues. Assay: immunoSEQ multiplex PCR; the TCRdb copy retains only in-frame clones and omits some. In the table there are some 2 million clones, roughly 94% of which are singletons. The specimen was naive CD4+ T cells sorted from blood. As for subset: CD45RA+ positively selected. This receptor was taken from a man aged 18 to 29 in good health. V gene TRBV5-1 combines with J gene TRBJ2-7, with D perhaps matching TRBD1 (5 bases). CDR3 sequence (DNA): TGCGCCAGCAGCATAGACGACAGTAACTCCTACGAGCAGTACTTC. Translating gives CASSIDDSNSYEQYF.